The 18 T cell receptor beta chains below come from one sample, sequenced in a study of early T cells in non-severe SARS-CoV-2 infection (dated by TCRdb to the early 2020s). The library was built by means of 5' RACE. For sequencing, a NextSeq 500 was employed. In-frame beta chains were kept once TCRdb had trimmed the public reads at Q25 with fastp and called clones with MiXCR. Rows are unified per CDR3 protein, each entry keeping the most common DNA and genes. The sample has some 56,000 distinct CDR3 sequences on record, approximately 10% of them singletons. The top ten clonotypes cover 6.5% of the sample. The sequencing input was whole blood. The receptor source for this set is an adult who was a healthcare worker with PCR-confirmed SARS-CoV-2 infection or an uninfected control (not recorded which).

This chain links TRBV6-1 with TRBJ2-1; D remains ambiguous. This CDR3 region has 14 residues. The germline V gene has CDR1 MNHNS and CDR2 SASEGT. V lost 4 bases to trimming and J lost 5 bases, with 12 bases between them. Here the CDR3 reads CASSAKFGHNEQFF. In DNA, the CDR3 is TGTGCCAGCAGTGCTAAATTCGGTCACAATGAGCAGTTCTTC.

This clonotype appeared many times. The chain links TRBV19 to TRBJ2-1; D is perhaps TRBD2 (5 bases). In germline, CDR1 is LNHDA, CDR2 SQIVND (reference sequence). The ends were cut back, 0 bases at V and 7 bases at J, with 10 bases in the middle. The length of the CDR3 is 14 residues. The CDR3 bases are TGTGCCAGTAGTATAGATTTTAGCGCAAATGAGCAGTTCTTC. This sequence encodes CASSIDFSANEQFF. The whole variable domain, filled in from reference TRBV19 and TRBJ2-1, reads DGGITQSPKYLFRKEGQNVTLSCEQNLNHDAMYWYRQDPGQGLRLIYYSQIVNDFQKGDIAEGYSVSREKKESFPLTVTSAQKNPTAFYLCASSIDFSANEQFFGPGTRLTVL.

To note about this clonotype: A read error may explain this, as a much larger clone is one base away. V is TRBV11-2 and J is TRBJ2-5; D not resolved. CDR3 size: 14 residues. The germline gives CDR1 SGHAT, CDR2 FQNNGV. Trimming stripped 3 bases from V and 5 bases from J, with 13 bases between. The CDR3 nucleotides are TGTGCCAGCAGCTTCATCCGGTCAGTCGAGACCCAGTACTTC. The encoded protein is CASSFIRSVETQYF. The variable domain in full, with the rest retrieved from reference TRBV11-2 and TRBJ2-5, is EAGVAQSPRYKIIEKRQSVAFWCNPISGHATLYWYQQILGQGPKLLIQFQNNGVVDDSQLPKDRFSAERLKGVDSTLKIQPAKLEDSAVYLCASSFIRSVETQYFGPGTRLLVL.

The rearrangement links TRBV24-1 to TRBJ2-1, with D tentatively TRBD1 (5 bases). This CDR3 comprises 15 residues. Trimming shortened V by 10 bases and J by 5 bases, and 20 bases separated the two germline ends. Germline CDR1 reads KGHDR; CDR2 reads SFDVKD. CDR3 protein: CATPQVANTDNEQFF. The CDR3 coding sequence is TGTGCCACTCCACAGGTGGCAAATACAGACAATGAGCAGTTCTTC.

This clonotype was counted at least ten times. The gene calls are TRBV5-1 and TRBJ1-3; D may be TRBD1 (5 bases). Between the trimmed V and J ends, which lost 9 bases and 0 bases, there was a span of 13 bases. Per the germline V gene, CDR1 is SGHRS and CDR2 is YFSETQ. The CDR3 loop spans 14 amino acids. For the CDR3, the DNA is TGCGCCAACGCGGGACTGCTCTCTGGAAACACCATATATTTT. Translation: CANAGLLSGNTIYF.

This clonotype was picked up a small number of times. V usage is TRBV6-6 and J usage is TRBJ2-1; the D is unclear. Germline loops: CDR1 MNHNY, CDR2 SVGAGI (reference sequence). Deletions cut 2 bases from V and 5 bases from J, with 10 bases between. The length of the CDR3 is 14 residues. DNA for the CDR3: TGTGCCAGCAGTTACCTGGGCAGCAACAATGAGCAGTTCTTC. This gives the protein CASSYLGSNNEQFF.

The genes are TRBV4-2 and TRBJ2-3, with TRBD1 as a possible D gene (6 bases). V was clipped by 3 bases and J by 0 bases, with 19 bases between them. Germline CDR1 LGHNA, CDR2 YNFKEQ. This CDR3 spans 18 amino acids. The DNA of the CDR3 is TGTGCCAGCAGCCAGGCTAGGATGCGGACAGCTAGCACAGATACGCAGTATTTT. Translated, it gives CASSQARMRTASTDTQYF.

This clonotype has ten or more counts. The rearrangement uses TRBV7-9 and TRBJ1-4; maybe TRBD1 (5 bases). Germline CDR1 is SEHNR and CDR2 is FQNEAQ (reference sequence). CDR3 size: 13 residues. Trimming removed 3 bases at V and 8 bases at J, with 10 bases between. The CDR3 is CASSFRGDEKLFF. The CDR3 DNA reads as TGTGCCAGCAGCTTTCGAGGGGACGAAAAACTGTTTTTT. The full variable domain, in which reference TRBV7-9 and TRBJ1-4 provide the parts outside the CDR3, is DTGVSQNPRHKITKRGQNVTFRCDPISEHNRLYWYRQTLGQGPEFLTYFQNEAQLEKSRLLSDRFSAERPKGSFSTLEIQRTEQGDSAMYLCASSFRGDEKLFFGSGTQLSVL.

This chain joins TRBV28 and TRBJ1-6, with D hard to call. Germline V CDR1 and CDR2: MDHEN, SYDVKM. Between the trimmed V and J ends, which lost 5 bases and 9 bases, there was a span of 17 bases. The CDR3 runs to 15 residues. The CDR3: CASSPTMGSFSPLHF. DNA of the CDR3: TGTGCCAGCAGTCCCACGATGGGGTCTTTTTCACCCCTCCACTTT.

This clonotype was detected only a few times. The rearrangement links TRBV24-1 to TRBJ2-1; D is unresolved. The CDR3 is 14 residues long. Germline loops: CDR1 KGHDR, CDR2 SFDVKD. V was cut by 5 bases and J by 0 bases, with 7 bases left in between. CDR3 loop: CATSVRASYNEQFF. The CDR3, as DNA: TGTGCCACCAGTGTAAGGGCCTCCTACAATGAGCAGTTCTTC.

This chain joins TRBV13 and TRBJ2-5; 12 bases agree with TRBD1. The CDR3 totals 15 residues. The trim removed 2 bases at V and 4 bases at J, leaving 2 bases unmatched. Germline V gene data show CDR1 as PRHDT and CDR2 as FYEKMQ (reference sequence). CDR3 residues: CASSLWDRGRETQYF. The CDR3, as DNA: TGTGCCAGCAGCTTATGGGACAGGGGGCGAGAGACCCAGTACTTC.

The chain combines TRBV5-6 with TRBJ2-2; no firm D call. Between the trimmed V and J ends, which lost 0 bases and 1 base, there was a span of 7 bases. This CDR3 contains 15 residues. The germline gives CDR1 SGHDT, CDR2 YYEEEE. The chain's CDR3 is CASSLGGVNTGELFF. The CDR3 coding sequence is TGTGCCAGCAGCTTGGGAGGCGTGAACACCGGGGAGCTGTTTTTT.

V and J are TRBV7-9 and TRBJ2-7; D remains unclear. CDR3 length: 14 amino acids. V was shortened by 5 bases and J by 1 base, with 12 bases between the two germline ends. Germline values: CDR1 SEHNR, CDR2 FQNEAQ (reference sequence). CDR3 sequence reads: CASSPGERSYEQYF. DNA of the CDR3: TGTGCCAGCAGCCCCGGTGAGAGGTCCTACGAGCAGTACTTC.

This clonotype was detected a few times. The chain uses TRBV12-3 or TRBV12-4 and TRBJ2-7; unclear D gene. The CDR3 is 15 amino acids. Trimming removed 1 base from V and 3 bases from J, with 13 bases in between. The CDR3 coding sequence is TGTGCCAGCAGTTTAGACCGTCTTCGGGTCTACGAGCAGTACTTC. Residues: CASSLDRLRVYEQYF.

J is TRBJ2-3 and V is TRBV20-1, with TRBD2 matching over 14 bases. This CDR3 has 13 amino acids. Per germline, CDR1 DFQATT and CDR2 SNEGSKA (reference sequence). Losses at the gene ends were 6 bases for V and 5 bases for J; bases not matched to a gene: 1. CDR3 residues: CSAGLAGGDTQYF. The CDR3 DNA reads TGCAGTGCCGGACTAGCGGGAGGAGATACGCAGTATTTT.

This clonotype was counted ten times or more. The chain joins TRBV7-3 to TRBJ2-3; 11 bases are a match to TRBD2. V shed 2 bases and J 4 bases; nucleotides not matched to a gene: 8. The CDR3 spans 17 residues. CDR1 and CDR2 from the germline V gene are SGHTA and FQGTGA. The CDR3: CASSLQGLAGGSDTQYF. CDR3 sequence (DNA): TGTGCCAGCAGCTTACAAGGGCTAGCGGGAGGTTCAGATACGCAGTATTTT.

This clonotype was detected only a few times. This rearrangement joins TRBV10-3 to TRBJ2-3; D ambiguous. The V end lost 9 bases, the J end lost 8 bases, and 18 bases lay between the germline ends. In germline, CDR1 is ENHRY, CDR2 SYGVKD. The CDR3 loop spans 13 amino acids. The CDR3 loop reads CAITLELGGTQYF. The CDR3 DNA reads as TGTGCCATTACGTTGGAACTCGGCGGTACGCAGTATTTT.

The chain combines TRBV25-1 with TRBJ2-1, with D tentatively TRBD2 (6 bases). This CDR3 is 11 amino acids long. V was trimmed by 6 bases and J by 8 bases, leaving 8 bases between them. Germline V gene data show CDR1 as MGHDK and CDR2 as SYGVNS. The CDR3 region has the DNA TGTGCCAGCAGCGGAGGGTATGAGCAGTTCTTC. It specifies CASSGGYEQFF.